This TCR beta chain was obtained from a study of T cells in Graves' hyperthyroidism and ophthalmopathy. Study-wide findings and caveats: Blood also held most thyroid clonotypes expanded beyond 0.001.

Amplified regions were TCR beta CDR3 sequences from RNA transcripts. When the TCR CDR3 underwent first-round RT-PCR, the HTBI primer set was used. Using its own MiXCR run on the multiplex PCR reads, TCRdb lists one record per CDR3 protein. The sample has about 700,000 distinct CDR3 sequences; 11% to 15% are singletons. This clonotype was seen a few times. What it binds is unknown. The CDR3 length is 11 residues. V lost 8 bases and J 1 base, leaving 5 bases between the germline ends. Germline values: CDR1 MNHNS, CDR2 SASEGT. The clonotype was recovered from a woman between 18 and 30 years old with Graves' hyperthyroidism. V gene TRBV6-1 combines with J gene TRBJ1-1; D gene uncertain. The sequenced material came from blood. The CDR3 here is CASERNTEAFF. In nucleotides, the CDR3 is TGTGCCAGCGAGAGGAACACTGAAGCTTTCTTT.